The 15 T cell receptor beta chains reported below all come from one sample, sequenced in a study of early T cells in non-severe SARS-CoV-2 infection. Each CDR3 protein gets one entry after TCRdb re-called the 5' RACE reads with MiXCR. The repertoire holds fewer than 65,000 distinct CDR3 sequences, with 12% as singletons. Input material: whole blood. The receptors here all came from an adult who was a healthcare worker with PCR-confirmed SARS-CoV-2 infection or an uninfected control (not recorded which).

The rearrangement uses TRBV15 and TRBJ2-5; 11 nucleotides align to TRBD2. The CDR3 covers 15 residues. In germline, CDR1 is LNHNV, CDR2 YYDKDF (reference sequence). V lost 1 base and J lost 4; bases outside the gene matches: 2. Here the CDR3 DNA reads TGTGCCACCAGCAGAGTGACTAGCGGGGCAGAGACCCAGTACTTC. This gives the protein CATSRVTSGAETQYF. Combining the CDR3 with reference TRBV15 and TRBJ2-5 gives the whole variable domain DAMVIQNPRYQVTQFGKPVTLSCSQTLNHNVMYWYQQKSSQAPKLLFHYYDKDFNNEADTPDNFQSRRPNTSFCFLDIRSPGLGDTAMYLCATSRVTSGAETQYFGPGTRLLVL.

This clonotype has only a few counts. This chain joins TRBV6-5 and TRBJ2-7, with D hard to call. Germline assignment: CDR1 MNHEY and CDR2 SVGAGI. Trimming left V 0 bases short and J 6 bases short, with 12 bases between. The CDR3 extends over 14 amino acids. The CDR3 DNA follows: TGTGCCAGCAGTTACTCGAGATTAGCCGTCGAGCAGTACTTC. Residues: CASSYSRLAVEQYF.

This clonotype has ten or more counts. The V gene is TRBV27, the J gene TRBJ2-7; D unclear. Germline V gene lookup returns CDR1 MNHEY and CDR2 SMNVEV (reference sequence). The CDR3 covers 18 residues. V dropped 4 bases and J dropped 0 bases, with 22 bases sitting between them. The CDR3 here is CASSSAPLPGLSSYEQYF. CDR3 nucleotide sequence: TGTGCCAGCAGTTCAGCCCCACTTCCCGGTCTGAGCTCCTACGAGCAGTACTTC.

In its sample, this clonotype was seen a few times. V is TRBV7-9 and J is TRBJ2-5; 10 bases fit TRBD1. V was clipped by 1 base and J by 1 base; unmatched bases: 0. The CDR3 spans 15 residues. CDR1 and CDR2 (germline): SEHNR, FQNEAQ (reference sequence). This CDR3 reads CASSLGDRGQETQYF. The CDR3 nucleotides read TGTGCCAGCAGCTTAGGGGACAGGGGCCAAGAGACCCAGTACTTC.

This clonotype was found many times. The chain uses TRBV12-3 or TRBV12-4 and TRBJ1-5; no definite D call. The CDR3 length is 15 residues. V was trimmed by 1 base and J by 3 bases, leaving 10 bases between them. The CDR3 spells CASSLGQAYNQPQHF. In nucleotides, the CDR3 is TGTGCCAGCAGTTTAGGGCAGGCCTACAATCAGCCCCAGCATTTT.

This clonotype came up many times. The genes are TRBV18 and TRBJ2-5, with TRBD2 matching 9 bases. Per the germline V gene, CDR1 is KGHSH and CDR2 is LQKENI. This CDR3 has 16 residues. J gave up 5 bases and V 2 bases, and 9 bases lay outside the gene matches. CDR3 loop: CASSPDAGGRRETQYF. CDR3 DNA: TGTGCCAGCTCACCAGATGCGGGGGGGCGACGTGAGACCCAGTACTTC. Combining the CDR3 with reference TRBV18 and TRBJ2-5 gives the whole variable domain NAGVMQNPRHLVRRRGQEARLRCSPMKGHSHVYWYRQLPEEGLKFMVYLQKENIIDESGMPKERFSAEFPKEGPSILRIQQVVRGDSAAYFCASSPDAGGRRETQYFGPGTRLLVL.

The rearrangement joins TRBV7-9 to TRBJ2-7; D remains ambiguous. The CDR3 consists of 12 residues. Trimming removed 6 bases from V and 1 base from J, with 7 bases in between. In germline, CDR1 is SEHNR, CDR2 FQNEAQ (reference sequence). The CDR3 nucleotides read TGTGCCAGCAGAAAGGATTCCTACGAGCAGTACTTC. Its translation: CASRKDSYEQYF.

This clonotype showed up many times. The CDR3 nucleotides are TGTGCCACCACCCCAGCCGAGGACCGCGGGAATGAGCAGTTCTTC. Translating it yields CATTPAEDRGNEQFF. The V call is TRBV6-4, the J call TRBJ2-1, with D perhaps matching TRBD2 (5 bases). This CDR3 has 15 residues. Germline assignment: CDR1 MRHNA and CDR2 SNTAGT. V dropped 10 bases and J dropped 7 bases, with 23 bases sitting between them.

The chain joins TRBV29-1 to TRBJ1-1; TRBD1 aligns across 7 bases. The germline V gene has CDR1 SQVTM and CDR2 ANQGSEA. V was pared by 0 bases and J by 6 bases, with 7 bases of the junction left unmatched. This CDR3 is built from 14 residues. CDR3 bases: TGCAGCGTTGAAGATGCAGGGGGGAGGTCTGAAGCTTTCTTT. This translates into CSVEDAGGRSEAFF.

This clonotype appeared many times. The rearrangement joins TRBV2 to TRBJ1-1; the D is unclear. V was shortened by 9 bases and J by 2 bases, with 13 bases between the two germline ends. The CDR3 runs 13 residues. The germline V gene encodes CDR1 SNHLY and CDR2 FYNNEI. The CDR3 protein is CARRLGPNTEAFF. The CDR3 DNA reads TGTGCCAGGCGATTGGGCCCAAACACTGAAGCTTTCTTT.

This clonotype was detected only a few times. The chain combines TRBV29-1 with TRBJ1-1, with D possibly TRBD1 on 6 matching bases. The CDR3 extends over 11 amino acids. From germline, CDR1 is SQVTM and CDR2 ANQGSEA. The ends were cut back, 8 bases at V and 1 base at J, with 8 bases in the middle. The CDR3 spells CSYRENTEAFF. In DNA form, the CDR3 reads TGCAGCTACAGGGAGAACACTGAAGCTTTCTTT.

There are many counts of this clonotype. The V and J genes are TRBV7-9 and TRBJ2-5, with TRBD1 matching over 8 bases. Germline CDR1 SEHNR, CDR2 FQNEAQ (reference sequence). The CDR3 totals 17 residues. V dropped 8 bases and J dropped 4; count of bases not matched to a gene: 18. The CDR3 reads CASARSSGQGAGETQYF. Written as DNA, the CDR3 is TGTGCCAGCGCCCGATCTTCTGGGCAGGGGGCCGGAGAGACCCAGTACTTC.

This clonotype was counted only a few times. V is TRBV27 and J is TRBJ2-1, with TRBD2 identical over 12 bases. V shed 5 bases and J 9 bases; nucleotides not matched to a gene: 14. CDR1 is MNHEY and CDR2 is SMNVEV in the germline V gene (reference sequence). CDR3 length: 17 residues. CDR3 DNA sequence: TGTGCCAGCAGTCATAGGAGTACTAGCGGGGGGTTAGGTGAGCAGTTCTTC. It is translated as CASSHRSTSGGLGEQFF.

V is TRBV27 and J is TRBJ2-7, with no clear D. The germline gives CDR1 MNHEY, CDR2 SMNVEV (reference sequence). The CDR3 length is 13 residues. The V and J ends lost 7 bases and 6 bases respectively, with 16 bases between them. The CDR3 spells CASMEGSAFEQYF. The CDR3 DNA sequence: TGTGCCAGCATGGAAGGCAGCGCCTTCGAGCAGTACTTC.

The chain joins TRBV20-1 to TRBJ1-1, with TRBD1 matching over 7 bases. The V segment lost 2 bases and the J segment 6 bases; nucleotides outside the gene matches: 9. The CDR3 has 14 residues. Germline lookup yields CDR1 DFQATT and CDR2 SNEGSKA (reference sequence). The chain's CDR3 is CSARQGGDSAEAFF. CDR3 coding DNA: TGCAGTGCTAGACAGGGGGGAGATAGCGCTGAAGCTTTCTTT.